Listed below are T cell receptor beta chains from one sample, sequenced in a study of T cells in Graves' hyperthyroidism and ophthalmopathy. TCRdb reprocessed the multiplex PCR reads via MiXCR and lists one record per CDR3 protein. This sample yields hundreds of thousands of distinct CDR3 sequences, of which around 21% are seen a single time; 34% belongs to the top ten. Sequences were obtained from blood. The receptor set was obtained from a man aged 25-45 years with Graves' ophthalmopathy. The CDR3 runs from the conserved cysteine through the conserved F or W. D genes are given only for firm matches. The listing skips clone size in some rows; elsewhere it reads once, few, many or a size class.

V	J	length	D	size	CDR3	DNA
TRBV6-2/TRBV6-3	TRBJ2-5	15	-	many	CASCTLRDTQETQYF	TGTGCCAGCTGCACCCTCCGGGACACCCAAGAGACCCAGTACTTC
TRBV7-2	TRBJ1-1	16	-	-	CASSPSPYRMNTEAFF	TGTGCCAGCAGCCCCAGTCCGTACAGAATGAACACTGAAGCTTTCTTT
TRBV7-9	TRBJ1-2	13	-	many	CASSVQGDYGYTF	TGTGCCAGCAGCGTACAGGGAGACTATGGCTACACCTTC
TRBV7-8	TRBJ2-1	13	-	-	CATTTSSYNEQFF	TGTGCCACCACTACCAGCTCCTACAATGAGCAGTTCTTC
TRBV20-1	TRBJ2-1	13	TRBD1	few	CSANRQGGNEQFF	TGCAGTGCGAACCGACAGGGGGGGAATGAGCAGTTCTTC
TRBV7-2	TRBJ1-5	15	-	many	CASSLPGTLNQPQHF	TGTGCCAGCAGCTTACCCGGGACACTTAATCAGCCCCAGCATTTT
TRBV11-2	TRBJ2-1	17	TRBD2	many	CASSFSRTSGSYNEQFF	TGTGCCAGCAGCTTCTCTCGGACTAGCGGGAGTTACAATGAGCAGTTCTTC
TRBV30	TRBJ2-7	16	TRBD1	many	CAWSVPGQGIPYEQYF	TGTGCCTGGAGTGTACCGGGACAGGGGATTCCCTACGAGCAGTACTTC
TRBV2	TRBJ2-1	13	-	many	CASSEAAVIEQFF	TGTGCCAGCAGTGAAGCGGCAGTGATTGAGCAGTTCTTC
TRBV7-8	TRBJ1-2	13	-	-	CASSPRGRRGYTF	TGTGCCAGCAGCCCCCGGGGGAGGCGCGGCTACACCTTC
TRBV15	TRBJ2-1	14	-	-	CATSRGTDGIEQFF	TGTGCCACCAGCAGAGGGACGGACGGGATCGAGCAGTTCTTC
TRBV28	TRBJ1-6	16	-	many	CASSLSGKGDNSPLHF	TGTGCCAGCAGTTTATCGGGCAAGGGAGATAATTCACCCCTCCACTTT
TRBV5-6	TRBJ2-5	13	-	many	CASSPDSQETQYF	TGTGCCAGCAGCCCTGACTCACAAGAGACCCAGTACTTC
TRBV12-3/TRBV12-4	TRBJ2-2	13	-	few	CASSPPPSGELFF	TGTGCCAGCAGTCCCCCCCCTTCCGGGGAGCTGTTTTTT
TRBV2	TRBJ1-1	12	TRBD1	many	CASRSGTVEAFF	TGTGCCAGCAGATCCGGGACAGTCGAAGCTTTCTTT
TRBV19	TRBJ2-4	17	-	-	CASSIDLLSVDKNIQYF	TGTGCCAGTAGTATAGATCTTCTGAGCGTAGACAAAAACATTCAGTACTTC
TRBV11-3	TRBJ2-1	15	TRBD1	many	CASSLGGQGRNEQFF	TGTGCCAGCAGCTTAGGTGGACAGGGTAGGAATGAGCAGTTCTTC
TRBV19	TRBJ2-1	16	-	-	CASSIDGGGQDNEQFF	TGTGCCAGTAGTATAGATGGGGGAGGACAAGACAATGAGCAGTTCTTC
TRBV9	TRBJ1-2	17	-	-	CASSVSSTDRPNYGYTF	TGTGCCAGCAGCGTGTCATCCACCGACAGACCTAACTATGGCTACACCTTC
TRBV6-5	TRBJ2-7	15	-	-	CASSYSSVGPYEQYF	TGTGCCAGCAGTTACTCATCGGTGGGACCCTACGAGCAGTACTTC
TRBV29-1	TRBJ2-3	14	-	few	CSVEDLGYTDTQYF	TGCAGCGTTGAAGATCTGGGCTACACAGATACGCAGTATTTT
TRBV11-2	TRBJ2-5	17	TRBD1	many	CASSLAPYRGASQTQYF	TGTGCCAGCAGCTTAGCCCCTTACAGGGGCGCATCTCAGACCCAGTACTTC
TRBV5-8	TRBJ2-1	12	TRBD2	many	CASSLLADEQFF	TGTGCCAGCAGCTTGCTAGCGGACGAGCAGTTCTTC
TRBV28	TRBJ1-1	20	TRBD1	many	CASSLQGTGGREVVNTEAFF	TGTGCCAGCAGTTTGCAAGGGACAGGGGGCCGGGAAGTGGTGAACACTGAAGCTTTCTTT
TRBV12-3/TRBV12-4	TRBJ2-1	20	TRBD2	-	CASSLFPRGSGTKNYNEQFF	TGTGCCAGCAGTTTATTCCCCCGGGGGTCCGGGACTAAGAACTACAATGAGCAGTTCTTC
TRBV28	TRBJ2-3	13	TRBD1	few	CASSWGQTDTQYF	TGTGCCAGCAGTTGGGGACAGACAGATACGCAGTATTTT
TRBV28	TRBJ1-2	13	-	-	CASPKGGLYGYTF	TGTGCCAGTCCAAAGGGGGGCCTATATGGCTACACCTTC
TRBV12-3/TRBV12-4	TRBJ1-1	15	-	many	CASQSPGLRNTEAFF	TGTGCCAGCCAGTCTCCGGGTCTTAGGAACACTGAAGCTTTCTTT
TRBV28	TRBJ2-3	14	-	many	CASSSRGTTDTQYF	TGTGCCAGCAGTTCCCGAGGCACCACAGATACGCAGTATTTT
TRBV7-6	TRBJ2-1	15	TRBD1	-	CASSLEYRGRGEQFF	TGTGCCAGCAGCTTAGAATACAGGGGAAGGGGTGAGCAGTTCTTC
TRBV27	TRBJ1-6	13	-	few	CASSYRGGSPLHF	TGTGCCAGCAGTTATAGGGGAGGATCACCCCTCCACTTT
TRBV14	TRBJ2-1	14	TRBD2	few	CASSPSSGRNEQFF	TGTGCCAGCAGCCCCTCTAGCGGGAGGAATGAGCAGTTCTTC
TRBV28	TRBJ2-7	14	TRBD1	-	CASFTRTGYYEQYF	TGTGCCAGCTTTACTAGGACAGGGTACTACGAGCAGTACTTC
TRBV19	TRBJ2-1	18	TRBD2	-	CASSMVLAGGPSYNEQFF	TGTGCCAGTAGTATGGTCCTAGCGGGAGGGCCTTCCTACAATGAGCAGTTCTTC
TRBV28	TRBJ1-1	16	TRBD1	many	CASSIRDRGLWTEAFF	TGTGCCAGCAGTATCCGGGACAGGGGGTTGTGGACTGAAGCTTTCTTT
TRBV20-1	TRBJ1-6	16	-	-	CSARDITGQRGSPLHF	TGCAGTGCTAGAGATATAACGGGACAAAGGGGGTCACCCCTCCACTTT
TRBV25-1	TRBJ1-2	15	-	few	CASSDLVSANYGYTF	TGTGCCAGCAGTGACCTGGTATCAGCTAACTATGGCTACACCTTC
TRBV27	TRBJ1-2	15	TRBD1	-	CASSSGQGEVYGYTF	TGTGCCAGCAGTTCCGGACAGGGGGAGGTCTATGGCTACACCTTC
TRBV6-1	TRBJ1-5	15	-	many	CASSEYRAGNQPQHF	TGTGCCAGCAGTGAATACAGGGCGGGCAATCAGCCCCAGCATTTT
TRBV29-1	TRBJ1-4	13	-	many	CSVPALSNEKLFF	TGCAGCGTTCCGGCCCTGAGTAATGAAAAACTGTTTTTT
TRBV11-2	TRBJ2-3	15	TRBD2	many	CASSLVASGIDTQYF	TGTGCCAGCAGCTTAGTCGCTAGCGGGATCGATACGCAGTATTTT
TRBV7-9	TRBJ2-2	16	-	-	CASSSSGVSNTGELFF	TGTGCCAGCAGCTCTTCAGGGGTCTCGAACACCGGGGAGCTGTTTTTT
TRBV5-5	TRBJ2-7	15	TRBD2	few	CASSQLAGASGVQYF	TGTGCCAGCAGCCAACTAGCGGGAGCCTCTGGTGTGCAGTACTTC
TRBV2	TRBJ2-2	17	-	-	CASSPSGPALSTGELFF	TGTGCCAGCAGTCCCAGCGGTCCTGCCCTTAGCACCGGGGAGCTGTTTTTT
TRBV5-5	TRBJ1-5	17	TRBD1	-	CASSLSPRTGSDQPQHF	TGTGCCAGCAGCCTATCCCCGAGGACAGGGTCGGATCAGCCCCAGCATTTT
TRBV15	TRBJ1-5	15	-	many	CATSRDRGSNQPQHF	TGTGCCACCAGCAGAGATCGGGGAAGCAATCAGCCCCAGCATTTT
TRBV12-3/TRBV12-4	TRBJ2-5	13	-	many	CASSFPGQETQYF	TGTGCCAGCAGTTTCCCGGGCCAAGAGACCCAGTACTTC
TRBV28	TRBJ1-4	15	-	few	CASSLSAGSTEKLFF	TGTGCCAGCAGTTTAAGTGCCGGTTCAACGGAAAAACTGTTTTTT
TRBV6-5	TRBJ2-1	15	-	-	CASSYVTALYNEQFF	TGTGCCAGCAGTTACGTCACAGCCCTATACAATGAGCAGTTCTTC
TRBV20-1	TRBJ1-1	14	-	many	CSARGAFGGPEAFF	TGCAGTGCTAGAGGGGCCTTTGGGGGGCCTGAAGCTTTCTTT
TRBV12-3/TRBV12-4	TRBJ2-7	15	TRBD1	few	CASSLGGQGWYEQYF	TGTGCCAGCAGTTTAGGAGGACAGGGGTGGTACGAGCAGTACTTC
TRBV12-3/TRBV12-4	TRBJ2-7	16	-	-	CASSLKLPDRPYEQYF	TGTGCCAGCAGTTTAAAGTTACCGGACAGACCCTACGAGCAGTACTTC
TRBV11-2	TRBJ2-2	13	-	many	CASRSAGTGELFF	TGTGCCAGCAGGTCTGCGGGGACCGGGGAGCTGTTTTTT
TRBV30	TRBJ2-2	12	TRBD1	-	CAWGQGAGELFF	TGTGCCTGGGGACAGGGGGCCGGGGAGCTGTTTTTT
TRBV3-1	TRBJ2-7	14	-	many	CASSQEGQTYEQYF	TGTGCCAGCAGCCAAGAAGGACAGACCTACGAGCAGTACTTC